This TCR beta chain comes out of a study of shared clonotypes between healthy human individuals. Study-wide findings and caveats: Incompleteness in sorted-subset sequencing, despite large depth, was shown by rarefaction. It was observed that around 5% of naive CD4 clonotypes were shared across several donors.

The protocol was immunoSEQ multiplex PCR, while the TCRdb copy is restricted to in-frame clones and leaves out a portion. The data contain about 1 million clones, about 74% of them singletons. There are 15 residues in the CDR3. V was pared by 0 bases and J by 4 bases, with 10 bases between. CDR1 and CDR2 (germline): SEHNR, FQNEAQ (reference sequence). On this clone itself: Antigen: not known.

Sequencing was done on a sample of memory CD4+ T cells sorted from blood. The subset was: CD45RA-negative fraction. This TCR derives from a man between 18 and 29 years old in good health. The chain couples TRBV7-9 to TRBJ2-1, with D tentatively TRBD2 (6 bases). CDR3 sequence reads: CASSLAAGKYNEQFF. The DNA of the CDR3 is TGTGCCAGCAGCTTAGCGGCGGGGAAATACAATGAGCAGTTCTTC.